Here is one T cell receptor beta chain with its context. The sample originates from a study of technical replicates of blood from four donors. The V and J ends lost 6 bases and 4 bases respectively, with 12 bases between them. This CDR3 has 12 amino acids. Germline CDR1 reads SQVTM; CDR2 reads ANQGSEA. TCRdb's copy holds only in-frame clones and misses some; the assay was immunoSEQ multiplex PCR. The sample has under 85,000 clones; 80% to 95% are singletons. The TCR was taken from a human donor in good health. Some clones in this sample may be carry-over from other donors' samples. Specimen: T cells isolated from PBMCs. The gene calls are TRBV29-1 and TRBJ2-5; possible D gene TRBD2, 5 bases. The CDR3 bases are TGCAGCGTCCAAGAGGGATTAGAGACCCAGTACTTC. Its protein is CSVQEGLETQYF.